This TCR beta chain was captured by sequencing in a study of CD8 T cells in Susac syndrome. Study findings and constraints: As the study acknowledged, the number of individuals in its TCR sequencing and HLA analysis was relatively small.

As for this clonotype: Antigen specificity is unknown.

All included Susac syndrome patients satisfied recently defined diagnostic criteria for definite or probable disease. Random hexamers served to reverse transcribe roughly 0.45 to 1 ug RNA. Each CDR3 protein is one row after TCRdb ran MiXCR on the immunoSEQ multiplex PCR reads. The top ten clones hold 0.095% to 0.13% of a sample with roughly 200,000 distinct CDR3 sequences, roughly 92% of them seen once. V was clipped by 6 bases and J by 12 bases, with 18 bases between them. CDR1 SQVTM and CDR2 ANQGSEA come from the germline V gene. This CDR3 comprises 13 residues. V usage is TRBV29-1 and J usage is TRBJ2-6; maybe TRBD2 (6 bases). Source material: CD4+ T cells from PBMCs. The source is a human donor with Susac syndrome. The CDR3, as DNA: TGCAGCGTCTCCAAACGGGGGTCGGCCGTCCTGACTTTC. This encodes CSVSKRGSAVLTF.